A selection of T cell receptor beta chains follows, all from one sample in a study of shared clonotypes between healthy human individuals. The table came from immunoSEQ multiplex PCR; TCRdb's copy has only in-frame clones and leaves some out. The data show millions of clones, over 85% seen once. The material sequenced was naive CD4+ T cells sorted from blood. Receptor source: a man between 18 and 29 years old in good health. Both conserved end residues are part of each CDR3. D genes are given only for firm matches. Only part of the rows carry a size: once, few, many, or a class if the clone is expanded.

V gene	D gene	clone size	J gene	CDR3 protein	CDR3 DNA
TRBV6-1	-	-	TRBJ1-4	CASKGDPGSEKLFF	TGTGCCAGCAAGGGTGACCCGGGCAGTGAAAAACTGTTTTTT
TRBV6-6	TRBD1	-	TRBJ1-5	CASSTRDRSNQPQHF	TGTGCCAGCAGTACCCGGGACAGATCCAATCAGCCCCAGCATTTT
TRBV7-2	-	-	TRBJ2-1	CASSLAGQQQNEQFF	TGTGCCAGCAGCTTAGCGGGACAACAACAGAATGAGCAGTTCTTC
TRBV30	-	-	TRBJ1-3	CAWSWGAGNTIYF	TGTGCCTGGAGTTGGGGGGCTGGAAACACCATATATTTT
TRBV6-5	TRBD1	once	TRBJ1-1	CASSPGQGKTEAFF	TGTGCCAGCAGCCCTGGACAGGGTAAGACTGAAGCTTTCTTT
TRBV11-3	-	-	TRBJ2-7	CASSPPGSVHEQYF	TGCGCCAGCAGCCCGCCCGGGAGTGTTCACGAGCAGTACTTC
TRBV9	-	-	TRBJ2-6	CASSVGGGGANVLTF	TGTGCCAGCAGCGTAGGTGGTGGGGGGGCCAACGTCCTGACTTTC
TRBV19	-	-	TRBJ2-1	CASSRAWHNEQFF	TGTGCCAGTAGTAGGGCCTGGCACAATGAGCAGTTCTTC
TRBV6-6	TRBD1	-	TRBJ2-7	CASSYSGQGRYEQYF	TGTGCCAGCAGTTACTCAGGACAGGGGAGGTACGAGCAGTACTTC
TRBV27	TRBD1	-	TRBJ1-6	CASTYRGLSYNSPLHF	TGTGCCAGCACATACAGGGGACTCTCCTATAATTCACCCCTCCACTTT
TRBV5-4	-	-	TRBJ1-4	CASSLAGTVDRKLFF	TGTGCCAGCAGCTTGGCCGGGACCGTTGATCGAAAACTGTTTTTT
TRBV10-3	TRBD2	-	TRBJ2-2	CATTSGIGGELFF	TGTGCCACGACTAGCGGGATTGGCGGGGAGCTGTTTTTT
TRBV7-2	-	-	TRBJ1-5	CASSTEGGQPQHF	TGTGCCAGCAGCACCGAGGGGGGTCAGCCCCAGCATTTT
TRBV18	-	-	TRBJ1-5	CASSTSGPNNQPQHF	TGTGCCAGCTCAACCTCAGGTCCCAACAATCAGCCCCAGCATTTT
TRBV11-2	-	-	TRBJ2-4	CASSLNGENIQYF	TGTGCCAGCAGCTTAAATGGGGAAAACATTCAGTACTTC
TRBV27	TRBD2	-	TRBJ2-5	CASSPTSVRGETQYF	TGTGCCAGCAGCCCGACTAGCGTGAGGGGGGAGACCCAGTACTTC
TRBV28	TRBD1	once	TRBJ1-4	CASSFGTGSYFQANEKLFF	TGTGCCAGCAGTTTCGGGACAGGATCTTATTTTCAGGCTAATGAAAAACTGTTTTTT
TRBV27	-	-	TRBJ1-2	CASSLRPGQGNYGYTF	TGTGCCAGCAGTTTACGCCCGGGGCAGGGGAACTATGGCTACACCTTC
TRBV30	-	few	TRBJ1-4	CAWSVQVSANEKLFF	TGTGCCTGGAGTGTACAGGTCTCGGCTAATGAAAAACTGTTTTTT
TRBV6-5	-	once	TRBJ2-7	CASSYRGSSYEQYF	TGTGCCAGCAGTTATCGGGGGAGCTCCTACGAGCAGTACTTC
TRBV30	-	-	TRBJ1-2	CAWCTPSGKVEGYTF	TGTGCCTGGTGCACCCCGTCTGGGAAGGTAGAAGGCTACACCTTC
TRBV10-3	TRBD1	-	TRBJ1-2	CASRGTGPYGYTF	TGTGCCAGCAGGGGGACAGGGCCTTATGGCTACACCTTC
TRBV10-3	-	-	TRBJ2-7	CAMLGQGQYEQYF	TGTGCCATGTTAGGGCAGGGGCAATACGAGCAGTACTTC
TRBV14	-	-	TRBJ2-5	CASSQDPTTPTETQYF	TGTGCCAGCAGCCAAGACCCAACTACCCCCACGGAGACCCAGTACTTC
TRBV5-1	TRBD1	-	TRBJ1-1	CASSHTGALENTEAFF	TGCGCCAGCAGCCATACAGGGGCTCTTGAGAACACTGAAGCTTTCTTT
TRBV10-3	-	-	TRBJ2-7	CAISEKGGLGDEQYF	TGTGCCATCAGTGAGAAGGGCGGCCTTGGGGACGAGCAGTACTTC
TRBV6-6	-	-	TRBJ2-7	CASSSSDSPSSYEQYF	TGTGCCAGCAGTTCCTCAGACAGCCCGAGCTCCTACGAGCAGTACTTC
TRBV7-9	-	-	TRBJ2-5	CASSLGQGWAQYF	TGTGCCAGCAGCTTAGGTCAGGGATGGGCCCAGTACTTC
TRBV30	TRBD2	-	TRBJ2-1	CAWSGGTSSHEQFF	TGTGCCTGGAGTGGCGGGACTAGCTCCCATGAGCAGTTCTTC
TRBV7-2	-	-	TRBJ2-7	CASTRTGQNSYEQYF	TGTGCCAGCACCAGAACAGGTCAAAACTCCTACGAGCAGTACTTC
TRBV6-5	-	-	TRBJ2-7	CASSYLDSSYEQYF	TGTGCCAGCAGTTACCTCGACAGTTCCTACGAGCAGTACTTC
TRBV12-5	TRBD1	-	TRBJ2-3	CASGRSDRVADTQYF	TGTGCTAGTGGCCGGTCCGACAGGGTGGCAGATACGCAGTATTTT
TRBV19	-	once	TRBJ2-7	CASSNQGMLTYEQYF	TGTGCCAGTAGTAATCAGGGTATGTTAACCTACGAGCAGTACTTC
TRBV11-2	-	-	TRBJ1-2	CASSFSRAYGYTF	TGTGCCAGCAGCTTCTCAAGGGCCTATGGCTACACCTTC
TRBV25-1	TRBD1	once	TRBJ2-5	CASSEYIYFDRDQETQYF	TGTGCCAGCAGTGAATATATCTACTTCGACAGGGACCAAGAGACCCAGTACTTC
TRBV4-1	TRBD1	-	TRBJ2-7	CASSQDGDRGPYYEQYF	TGCGCCAGCAGCCAAGATGGGGACAGGGGGCCATACTACGAGCAGTACTTC
TRBV28	TRBD1	-	TRBJ1-2	CASSLPLYSPVQGALGYTF	TGTGCCAGCAGTCTACCTTTATACTCACCCGTTCAGGGGGCGCTTGGCTACACCTTC
TRBV27	-	-	TRBJ2-3	CASSYHGADTQYF	TGTGCCAGCAGTTACCATGGCGCAGATACGCAGTATTTT
TRBV7-2	TRBD2	-	TRBJ2-6	CASSLVGLAVSGANVLTF	TGTGCCAGCAGCTTAGTGGGACTAGCGGTCTCTGGGGCCAACGTCCTGACTTTC
TRBV28	-	few	TRBJ1-2	CASSLSSKGDGYTF	TGTGCCAGCAGTTTATCGTCCAAGGGGGATGGCTACACCTTC
TRBV5-6	-	-	TRBJ1-5	CASSFGQYNNQPQHF	TGTGCCAGCAGCTTTGGCCAGTACAACAATCAGCCCCAGCATTTT
TRBV10-3	-	-	TRBJ2-7	CAISGGGDYEQYF	TGTGCCATCAGTGGAGGGGGGGACTACGAGCAGTACTTC
TRBV19	-	-	TRBJ1-4	CASSTQGSRGEKLFF	TGTGCCAGTAGTACGCAGGGGAGTAGGGGCGAAAAACTGTTTTTT
TRBV6-6	-	-	TRBJ2-5	CASRTGQETQYF	TGTGCCAGCCGCACAGGCCAAGAGACCCAGTACTTC
TRBV7-2	TRBD2	-	TRBJ2-3	CASSSGLAGGPNTQYF	TGTGCCAGCAGCTCCGGCCTAGCGGGGGGGCCAAATACGCAGTATTTT
TRBV6-5	-	-	TRBJ2-1	CASRGLRGTYNEQFF	TGTGCCAGCAGAGGACTCAGGGGAACCTACAATGAGCAGTTCTTC
TRBV5-4	-	-	TRBJ2-1	CASSFGPSSYNEQFF	TGTGCCAGCAGCTTCGGACCAAGCTCCTACAATGAGCAGTTCTTC
TRBV14	TRBD2	-	TRBJ2-1	CASSRTSGRANEQFF	TGTGCCAGCAGCCGGACTAGCGGGAGGGCCAATGAGCAGTTCTTC
TRBV6-5	-	-	TRBJ1-5	CASSTPTGINQPQHF	TGTGCCAGCAGCACCCCCACAGGGATTAATCAGCCCCAGCATTTT
TRBV5-4	TRBD1	-	TRBJ2-5	CASSTKTGMETQYF	TGTGCCAGCAGCACCAAGACAGGGATGGAGACCCAGTACTTC
TRBV27	-	-	TRBJ1-5	CASGGQLNQPQHF	TGTGCCAGCGGCGGACAGCTCAATCAGCCCCAGCATTTT
TRBV11-2	TRBD2	once	TRBJ2-5	CASSLVGGFTETQYF	TGTGCCAGCAGCTTAGTGGGGGGGTTCACAGAGACCCAGTACTTC
TRBV28	-	-	TRBJ2-5	CASSLRETQYF	TGTGCCAGCAGTTTGCGAGAGACCCAGTACTTC
TRBV27	TRBD2	-	TRBJ2-7	CASRAASGGLWDEQYF	TGTGCCAGCCGGGCGGCTAGCGGGGGGCTCTGGGACGAGCAGTACTTC
TRBV6-4	-	-	TRBJ2-7	CASSGQVGYEQYF	TGTGCCAGCAGTGGACAGGTCGGTTACGAGCAGTACTTC